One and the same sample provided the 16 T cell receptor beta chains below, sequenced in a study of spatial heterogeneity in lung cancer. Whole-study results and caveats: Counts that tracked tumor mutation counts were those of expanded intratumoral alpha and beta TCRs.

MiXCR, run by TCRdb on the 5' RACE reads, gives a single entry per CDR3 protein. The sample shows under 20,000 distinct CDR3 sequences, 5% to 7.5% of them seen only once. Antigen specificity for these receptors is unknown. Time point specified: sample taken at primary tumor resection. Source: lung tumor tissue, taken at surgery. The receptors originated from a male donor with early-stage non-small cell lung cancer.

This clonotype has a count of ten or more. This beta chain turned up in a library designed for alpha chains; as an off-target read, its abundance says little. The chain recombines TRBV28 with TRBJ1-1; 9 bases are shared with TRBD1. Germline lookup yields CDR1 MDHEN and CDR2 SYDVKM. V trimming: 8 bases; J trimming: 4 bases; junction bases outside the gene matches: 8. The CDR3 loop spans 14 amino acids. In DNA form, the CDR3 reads TGTGCCAGCCATGGGACAGGGAGGGGCACTGAAGCTTTCTTT. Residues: CASHGTGRGTEAFF.

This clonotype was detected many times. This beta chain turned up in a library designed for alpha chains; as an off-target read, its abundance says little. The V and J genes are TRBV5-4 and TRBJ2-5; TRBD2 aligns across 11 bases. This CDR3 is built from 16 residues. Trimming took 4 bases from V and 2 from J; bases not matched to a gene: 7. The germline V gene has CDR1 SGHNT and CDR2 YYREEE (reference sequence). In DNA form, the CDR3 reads TGTGCCAGCAGCCAACCTACTAGCGGGAGTCAAGAGACCCAGTACTTC. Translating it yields CASSQPTSGSQETQYF.

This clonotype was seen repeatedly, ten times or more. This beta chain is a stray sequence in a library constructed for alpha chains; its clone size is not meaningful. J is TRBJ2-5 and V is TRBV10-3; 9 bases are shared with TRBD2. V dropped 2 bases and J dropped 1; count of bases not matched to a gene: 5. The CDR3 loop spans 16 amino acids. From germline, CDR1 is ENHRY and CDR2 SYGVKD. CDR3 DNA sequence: TGTGCCATCAGTGAGAGACTAGCGGACCCCCAAGAGACCCAGTACTTC. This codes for CAISERLADPQETQYF.

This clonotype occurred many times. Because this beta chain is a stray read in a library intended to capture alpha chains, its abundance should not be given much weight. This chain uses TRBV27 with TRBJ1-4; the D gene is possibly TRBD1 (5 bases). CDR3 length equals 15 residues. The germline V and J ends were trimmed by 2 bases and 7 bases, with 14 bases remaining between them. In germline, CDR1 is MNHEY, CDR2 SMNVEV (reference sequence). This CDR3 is CASSLRGLQGEKLFF. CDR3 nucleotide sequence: TGTGCCAGCAGTTTAAGGGGACTTCAGGGTGAAAAACTGTTTTTT.

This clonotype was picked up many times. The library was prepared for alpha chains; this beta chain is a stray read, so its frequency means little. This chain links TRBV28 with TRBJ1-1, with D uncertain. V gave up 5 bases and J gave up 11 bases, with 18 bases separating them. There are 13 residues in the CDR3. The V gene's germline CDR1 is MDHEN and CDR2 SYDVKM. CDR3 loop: CASSVDEPLVAFF. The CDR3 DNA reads TGTGCCAGCAGTGTAGACGAACCCCTCGTCGCTTTCTTT.

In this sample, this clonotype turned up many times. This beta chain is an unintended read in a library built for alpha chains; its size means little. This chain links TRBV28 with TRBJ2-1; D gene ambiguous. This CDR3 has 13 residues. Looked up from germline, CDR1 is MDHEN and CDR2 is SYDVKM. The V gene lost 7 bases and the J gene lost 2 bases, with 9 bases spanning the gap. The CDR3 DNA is TGTGCCAGCACAAGAACAACCTACAATGAGCAGTTCTTC. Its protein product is CASTRTTYNEQFF.

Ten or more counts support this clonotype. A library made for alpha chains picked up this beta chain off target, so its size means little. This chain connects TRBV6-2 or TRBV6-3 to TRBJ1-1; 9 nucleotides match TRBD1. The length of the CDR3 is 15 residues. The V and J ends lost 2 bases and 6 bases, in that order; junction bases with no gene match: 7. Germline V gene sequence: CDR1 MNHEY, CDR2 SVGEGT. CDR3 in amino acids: CASSYPQGAVPEAFF. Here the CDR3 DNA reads TGTGCCAGCAGTTACCCACAGGGGGCGGTACCTGAAGCTTTCTTT.

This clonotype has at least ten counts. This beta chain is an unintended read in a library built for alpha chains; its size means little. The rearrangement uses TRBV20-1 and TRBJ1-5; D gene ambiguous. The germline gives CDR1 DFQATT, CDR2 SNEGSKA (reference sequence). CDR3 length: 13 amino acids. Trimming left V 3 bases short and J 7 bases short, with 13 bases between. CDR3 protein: CSARLTPRQPQHF. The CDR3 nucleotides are TGCAGTGCTAGGTTAACCCCAAGGCAGCCCCAGCATTTT.

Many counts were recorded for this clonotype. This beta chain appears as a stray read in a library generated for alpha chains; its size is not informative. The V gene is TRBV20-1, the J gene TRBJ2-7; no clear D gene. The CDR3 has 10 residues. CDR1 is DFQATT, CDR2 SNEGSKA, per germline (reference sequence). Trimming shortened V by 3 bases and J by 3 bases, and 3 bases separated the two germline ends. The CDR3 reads CSASDYEQYF. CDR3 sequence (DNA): TGCAGTGCTAGCGACTACGAGCAGTACTTC.

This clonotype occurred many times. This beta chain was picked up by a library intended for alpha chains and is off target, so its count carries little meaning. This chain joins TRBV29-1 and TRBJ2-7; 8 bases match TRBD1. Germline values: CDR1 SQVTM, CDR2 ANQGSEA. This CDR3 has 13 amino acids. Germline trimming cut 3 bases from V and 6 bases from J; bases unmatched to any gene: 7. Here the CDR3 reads CSVEGQAWGEQYF. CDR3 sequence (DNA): TGCAGCGTTGAGGGACAGGCCTGGGGCGAGCAGTACTTC.

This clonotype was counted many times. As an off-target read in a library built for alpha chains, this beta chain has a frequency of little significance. CDR3 sequence: CSADRTSQSGTDTQYF. CDR3 DNA sequence: TGCAGTGCTGACCGGACTAGTCAGTCGGGCACAGATACGCAGTATTTT. This chain connects TRBV20-1 to TRBJ2-3; 7 nucleotides agree with TRBD2. With V trimmed by 5 bases and J by 1 base, 12 bases remained unmatched. CDR1 is DFQATT and CDR2 is SNEGSKA in the germline V gene (reference sequence). The CDR3 totals 16 residues.

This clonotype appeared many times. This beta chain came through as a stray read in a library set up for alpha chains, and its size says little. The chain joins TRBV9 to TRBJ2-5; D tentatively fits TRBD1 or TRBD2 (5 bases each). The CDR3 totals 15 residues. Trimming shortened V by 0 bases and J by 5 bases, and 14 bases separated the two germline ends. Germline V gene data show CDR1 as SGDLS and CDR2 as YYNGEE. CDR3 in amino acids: CASSVAAGTRETQYF. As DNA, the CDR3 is TGTGCCAGCAGCGTAGCGGCAGGGACGAGGGAGACCCAGTACTTC. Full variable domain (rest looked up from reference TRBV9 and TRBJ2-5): DSGVTQTPKHLITATGQRVTLRCSPRSGDLSVYWYQQSLDQGLQFLIQYYNGEERAKGNILERFSAQQFPDLHSELNLSSLELGDSALYFCASSVAAGTRETQYFGPGTRLLVL.

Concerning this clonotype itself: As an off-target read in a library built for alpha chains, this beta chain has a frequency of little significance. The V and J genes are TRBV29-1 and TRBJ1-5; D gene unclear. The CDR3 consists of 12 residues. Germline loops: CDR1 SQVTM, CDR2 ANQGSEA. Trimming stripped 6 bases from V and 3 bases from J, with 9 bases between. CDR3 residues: CSVANYNQPQHF. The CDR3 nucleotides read TGCAGCGTCGCCAACTACAATCAGCCCCAGCATTTT.

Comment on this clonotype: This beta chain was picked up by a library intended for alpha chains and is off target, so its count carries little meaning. CDR3: CASTQVPQETQYF. The DNA of the CDR3 is TGTGCCAGCACCCAGGTTCCCCAAGAGACCCAGTACTTC. The chain couples TRBV7-9 to TRBJ2-5; no clear D gene. The CDR3 is 13 amino acids. Germline CDR1 SEHNR, CDR2 FQNEAQ (reference sequence). The V end was cut by 7 bases, the J end by 1 base, with 10 bases between.

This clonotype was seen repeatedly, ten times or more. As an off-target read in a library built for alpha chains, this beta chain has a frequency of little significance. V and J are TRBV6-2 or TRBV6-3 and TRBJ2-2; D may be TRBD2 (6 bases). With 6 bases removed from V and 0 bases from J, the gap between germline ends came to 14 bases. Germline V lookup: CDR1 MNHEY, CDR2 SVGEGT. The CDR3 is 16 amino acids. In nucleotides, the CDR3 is TGTGCCAGCAGCCAGCCGCGGGGTGCGAACACCGGGGAGCTGTTTTTT. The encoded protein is CASSQPRGANTGELFF.

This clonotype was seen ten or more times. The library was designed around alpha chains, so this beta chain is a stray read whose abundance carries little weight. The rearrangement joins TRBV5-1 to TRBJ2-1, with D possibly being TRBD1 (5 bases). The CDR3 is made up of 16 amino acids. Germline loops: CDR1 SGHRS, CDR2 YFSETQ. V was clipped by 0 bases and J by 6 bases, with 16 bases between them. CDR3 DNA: TGCGCCAGCAGCTTGGTGGCCCAGGGTGGATCCAATGAGCAGTTCTTC. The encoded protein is CASSLVAQGGSNEQFF. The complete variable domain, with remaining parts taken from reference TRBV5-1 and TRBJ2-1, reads KAGVTQTPRYLIKTRGQQVTLSCSPISGHRSVSWYQQTPGQGLQFLFEYFSETQRNKGNFPGRFSGRQFSNSRSEMNVSTLELGDSALYLCASSLVAQGGSNEQFFGPGTRLTVL.